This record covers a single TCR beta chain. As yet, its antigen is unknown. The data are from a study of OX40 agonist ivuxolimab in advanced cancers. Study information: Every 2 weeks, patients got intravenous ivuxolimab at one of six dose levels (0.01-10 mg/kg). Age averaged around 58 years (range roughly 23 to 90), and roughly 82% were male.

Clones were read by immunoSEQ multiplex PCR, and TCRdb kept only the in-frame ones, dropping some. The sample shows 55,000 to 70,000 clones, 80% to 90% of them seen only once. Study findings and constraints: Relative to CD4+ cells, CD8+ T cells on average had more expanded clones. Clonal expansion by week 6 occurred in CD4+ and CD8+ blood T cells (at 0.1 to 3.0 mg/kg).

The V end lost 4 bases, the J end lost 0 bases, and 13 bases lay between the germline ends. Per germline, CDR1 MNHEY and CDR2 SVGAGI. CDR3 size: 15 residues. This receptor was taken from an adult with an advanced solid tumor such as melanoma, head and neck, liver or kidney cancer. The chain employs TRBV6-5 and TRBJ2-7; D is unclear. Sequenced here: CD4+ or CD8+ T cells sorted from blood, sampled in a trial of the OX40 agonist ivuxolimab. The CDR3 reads CASSSPGRISYEQYF. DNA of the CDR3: TGTGCCAGCAGTTCGCCAGGTCGGATCTCCTACGAGCAGTACTTC.